Detailed here is one T cell receptor (beta chain). Its target is not known. The TCR beta cDNA libraries carried unique molecular identifiers. Starting from about 1 to 10 million T cells, the study yielded a few hundred thousand cDNA molecules. In TCRdb, the PCR reads were re-called with MiXCR into one record per CDR3 protein. Counted here are approximately 660,000 distinct CDR3 sequences, 55% to 60% occurring once; the ten biggest clones make up about 11%. These data come from a study of post-analysis software for immune sequencing data. Findings and caveats of the study: Four or five TRBV segments were more frequent in patients than controls; TRBV5-6, TRBV5-1 and TRBV20-1 belonged to this group. Multiple sclerosis was associated with a significant reduction in normalized Chao1 diversity relative to controls.

The CDR3 consists of 15 residues. CDR1 and CDR2 (germline): LGHDT, YNNKEL (reference sequence). Between the trimmed V and J ends, which lost 4 bases and 2 bases, there was a span of 12 bases. The gene calls are TRBV3-1 and TRBJ1-5, with a possible D match to TRBD1 (5 bases). This clonotype was obtained from a girl aged 2-9 years with multiple sclerosis. Input material: blood. The CDR3 region has the DNA TGTGCCAGCAGCCGCGGAGGGGAGGGCAATCAGCCCCAGCATTTT. Protein sequence: CASSRGGEGNQPQHF.